A single TCR beta chain is shown here with its context. Its target antigen remains unknown. Base qualities were left out, and no much larger clone turns up one base away. The data were obtained in a study of brain T cells in children with intractable seizures (dated by TCRdb to about 2021). For the study in its entirety: Resected brain tissue from about 53 pediatric epilepsy surgery cases was initially screened for immune gene transcripts with a NanoString immunology panel. About 70% of the 12 selected surgery cases also had pre-surgery blood sequenced, which left four cases with brain tissue only.

CDR1 MNHEY and CDR2 SMNVEV are derived from the germline V gene (reference sequence). V is cut back by 6 bases and J by 5 bases, with 7 bases in the junction unmatched. The CDR3 numbers 15 residues from cysteine through phenylalanine. The retained sequence is limited to the CDR3, 45 bases, with the frame set at the first base. The time point label on this specimen signifies: resected brain tissue, or blood drawn just prior to surgery. Surgery cases with the highest brain T cell transcript signatures were selected for TCR beta chain sequencing of brain tissue and, where available, blood. Before surgery, patients had received at least one anti-epileptic drug. The TCR-sequenced patients were children whose drug-resistant epilepsy was caused by tuberous sclerosis complex, focal cortical dysplasia, Rasmussen encephalitis or hemimegalencephaly. Bulk genomic DNA was isolated from unsorted brain tissue and whole blood using the Monarch genomic DNA purification kit.

What the authors observed across the whole study: Sequencing depth differed between pre- and post-surgery blood, so clones missing from the pre-surgery sample may reflect undersampling. The patients' HCMV serostatus was not known, and viral specificity was inferred solely from CDR3 sequence similarity.

The immunoSEQ assay was applied to genomic DNA to generate the TCR beta chain sequences. As for the authors' bioinformatics: CDR3 sequences that did not begin with the conserved framework cysteine at position 104 were removed manually. Clonality was calculated as one minus the normalized Shannon's Diversity Index, with values ranging from 0 (maximal diversity) to 1 (oligoclonal). Chi-squared comparison-of-proportions tests were used to check whether the frequency of the same CDR3 differed between samples, for example brain versus blood. Public clonotypes were identified by searching immuneACCESS, and similarity to known antiviral clonotypes was assessed with the VDJdb browser. Not all clones reach the TCRdb copy of this immuneACCESS table, which keeps in-frame sequences only. Checked studies attribute under half of the gap to unresolved V genes and leave the rest unexplained. D and trimming were read from the DNA, whereas the V and J calls and clone size are those reported in that table. Within this sample are tens of thousands of clones, with more than 85% of them counted one time only. The ten most abundant clones make up less than 2% of the sample.

Recombination joined TRBV27 with TRBJ2-3, with 11 bases in between that match TRBD2. The source is a boy under three years old with tuberous sclerosis and intractable seizures. The sequences come from peripheral blood, collected at surgery. The CDR3: CASSPITSGGDTQYF. DNA sequence: TGTGCCAGCAGCCCTATCACTAGCGGGGGAGATACGCAGTATTTT.